This entry lists 19 T cell receptor beta chains sequenced from one sample in a study of T cells in Graves' hyperthyroidism and ophthalmopathy. Amplified TCR beta CDR3 regions derived from RNA transcripts. Carried out on the TCR CDR3, a first-round RT-PCR used the HTBI primer set. TCRdb passed the multiplex PCR reads through MiXCR, listing each CDR3 protein once. The repertoire includes around 200,000 distinct CDR3 sequences, about 17% of them detected once, and roughly 30% sits in the top ten. The sequencing input was blood. Receptor source: a woman between 45 and 65 years old with Graves' hyperthyroidism.

This clonotype came up many times. The chain uses TRBV7-9 and TRBJ1-1; 7 nucleotides line up with TRBD1. The CDR3 is 14 residues long. Germline CDR1 and CDR2: SEHNR and FQNEAQ (reference sequence). V was pared by 7 bases and J by 4 bases, with 9 bases of the junction left unmatched. The CDR3 here is CASTSKGAGTEAFF. CDR3 DNA: TGTGCCAGCACCTCAAAGGGGGCTGGCACTGAAGCTTTCTTT.

The chain uses TRBV12-3 or TRBV12-4 and TRBJ1-1, with a possible D match to TRBD1 (6 bases). CDR3 size: 15 residues. The V end lost 8 bases, the J end lost 1 base, and 17 bases lay between the germline ends. The CDR3 region is CASLTTGQTNTEAFF. The DNA of the CDR3 is TGTGCCAGCCTGACCACCGGACAGACGAACACTGAAGCTTTCTTT.

This clonotype was detected ten times or more. V and J are TRBV20-1 and TRBJ1-5; a possible D gene is TRBD1 (6 bases). Germline V lookup: CDR1 DFQATT, CDR2 SNEGSKA (reference sequence). CDR3 length equals 15 residues. V lost 2 bases and J lost 2, with 13 bases in between. The CDR3 sequence is CSARWGAAGNQPQHF. The CDR3 DNA reads as TGCAGTGCTAGATGGGGGGCGGCGGGCAATCAGCCCCAGCATTTT.

Note on this clonotype: Mismatch with germline at one junction end may stem from a read error. Written as DNA, the CDR3 is TGCAGTGCTATTGGGAGGATCGACACAGAAACGCAGTATTTT. Translating gives CSAIGRIDTETQYF. The V call is TRBV20-1, the J call TRBJ2-3; D perhaps matches TRBD2 (6 bases). CDR1 DFQATT and CDR2 SNEGSKA come from the germline V gene (reference sequence). This CDR3 has 14 residues.

The rearrangement links TRBV24-1 to TRBJ2-1; TRBD2 is a possible D gene (6 bases). The CDR3 totals 12 residues. Deletions cut 9 bases from V and 5 bases from J, with 10 bases between. Germline V gene data show CDR1 as KGHDR and CDR2 as SFDVKD. Written as DNA, the CDR3 is TGTGCCACCGGTCCGGGGGACAATGAGCAGTTCTTC. Protein sequence: CATGPGDNEQFF.

This clonotype was detected a few times. The chain recombines TRBV20-1 with TRBJ2-2, with D possibly being TRBD1 (6 bases). V gave up 5 bases and J gave up 6 bases, with 7 bases separating them. CDR3 length: 11 residues. In germline, CDR1 is DFQATT, CDR2 SNEGSKA (reference sequence). CDR3: CSARTAGELFF. The CDR3 bases are TGCAGTGCTCGGACAGCCGGGGAGCTGTTTTTT.

The table lists this clonotype with many counts. The chain carries TRBV20-1 and TRBJ2-3; 9 nucleotides align to TRBD2. V dropped 1 base and J dropped 7; count of bases not matched to a gene: 9. This CDR3 has 15 residues. CDR1 and CDR2 from the germline V gene are DFQATT and SNEGSKA (reference sequence). Here the CDR3 DNA reads TGCAGTGCTAGAGTACATAGAGCGGGGGGAAATACGCAGTATTTT. Translated, it gives CSARVHRAGGNTQYF.

This clonotype was seen a few times. The chain joins TRBV5-1 to TRBJ2-7, with D tentatively TRBD2 (5 bases). Germline CDR1 SGHRS, CDR2 YFSETQ. Trimming took 0 bases from V and 6 from J, leaving 16 bases between them. The CDR3 loop spans 15 amino acids. The CDR3, as DNA: TGCGCCAGCAGCTTGGTTACTAGTGGCGTCTCCGAGCAGTACTTC. Amino acids: CASSLVTSGVSEQYF.

In its sample, this clonotype was seen many times. The chain combines TRBV12-3 or TRBV12-4 with TRBJ2-2; D possibly corresponds to TRBD1 (6 bases). The CDR3 is 15 amino acids. Trimming cost V 7 bases and J 6 bases, with 18 bases left between them. CDR3 in amino acids: CASNFRGDLSGELFF. The CDR3 coding sequence is TGTGCCAGCAATTTCAGGGGCGATTTGTCCGGGGAGCTGTTTTTT.

This clonotype has at least ten counts. The genes are TRBV29-1 and TRBJ2-3; D is perhaps TRBD2 (6 bases). The length of the CDR3 is 13 residues. Germline V gives CDR1 SQVTM, CDR2 ANQGSEA. V lost 3 bases and J lost 2, with 9 bases in between. CDR3 loop: CSVDGGFTDTQYF. In DNA form, the CDR3 reads TGCAGCGTTGATGGGGGGTTCACAGATACGCAGTATTTT.

This clonotype has just a few counts. This may be a read error: a much more frequent sequence differs by one nucleotide. The CDR3 loop reads CASSQDRPTNERLFF. CDR3 nucleotide sequence: TGTGCCAGCAGCCAAGACAGACCAACTAATGAAAGACTGTTTTTT. The V call is TRBV6-1, the J call TRBJ1-4, with D tentatively TRBD1 (5 bases). The V gene's germline CDR1 is MNHNS and CDR2 SASEGT. The CDR3 runs 15 residues.

The table lists this clonotype with many counts. This chain links TRBV24-1 with TRBJ2-3; D remains ambiguous. Germline V CDR1 and CDR2: KGHDR, SFDVKD. V dropped 8 bases and J dropped 2 bases, with 7 bases sitting between them. This CDR3 comprises 12 residues. The CDR3 sequence: CATKGNTDTQYF. CDR3 sequence (DNA): TGTGCCACCAAGGGCAACACAGATACGCAGTATTTT.

This clonotype was seen repeatedly, ten times or more. The gene calls are TRBV3-1 and TRBJ1-2, with unresolved D. This CDR3 spans 14 amino acids. Germline CDR1 and CDR2: LGHDT and YNNKEL (reference sequence). The ends were cut back, 5 bases at V and 0 bases at J, with 10 bases in the middle. CDR3: CASSGWAPNYGYTF. Here the CDR3 DNA reads TGTGCCAGCAGCGGGTGGGCCCCTAACTATGGCTACACCTTC.

V gene TRBV6-2 or TRBV6-3 combines with J gene TRBJ2-7; 14 bases align to TRBD2. Trimming cost V 6 bases and J 1 base; bases outside gene matches: 11. The germline CDR1 and CDR2 sequences are MNHEY and SVGEGT. The CDR3 is 18 amino acids. CDR3: CASRGTSGRSLLSYEQYF. The CDR3 region has the DNA TGTGCCAGCAGAGGGACTAGCGGGAGATCCCTCCTATCCTACGAGCAGTACTTC.

In its sample, this clonotype was seen many times. DNA of the CDR3: TGTGCCAGCAGTCAGGCAGGAGTTAATAATTCACCCCTCCACTTT. Translated, it gives CASSQAGVNNSPLHF. The V and J genes are TRBV6-1 and TRBJ1-6; D not certain. The ends were cut back, 5 bases at V and 5 bases at J, with 13 bases in the middle. The CDR3 has 15 residues. Germline-derived CDR1 and CDR2 are MNHNS and SASEGT.

About this clonotype itself: This could be a read error, since a much larger clone is one nucleotide away. The rearrangement links TRBV2 to TRBJ1-6; no firm D call. This CDR3 region has 14 residues. Germline V lookup: CDR1 SNHLY, CDR2 FYNNEI. The CDR3 bases are TGTGCCAGCAGTGAACAGGATAAAAATTCACTCCTCCACTTT. Protein sequence: CASSEQDKNSLLHF.

This clonotype appeared a single time. The genes are TRBV25-1 and TRBJ2-7; perhaps TRBD1 as D (6 bases). This CDR3 is 13 amino acids long. Germline CDR1 is MGHDK and CDR2 is SYGVNS. Trimming removed 7 bases at V and 1 base at J, with 11 bases between. CDR3: CASNRVGSYEQYF. The CDR3, as DNA: TGTGCCAGCAACAGGGTAGGGTCCTACGAGCAGTACTTC.

This clonotype was counted many times. The chain employs TRBV7-8 and TRBJ1-5; the match to TRBD1 covers 7 bases. The CDR3 totals 17 residues. The trim removed 5 bases at V and 5 bases at J, leaving 15 bases unmatched. Germline CDR1 is SGHVS and CDR2 is FQNEAQ. The chain's CDR3 is CASSLRPGGERDQPQHF. CDR3 nucleotide sequence: TGTGCCAGCAGCCTTAGGCCAGGGGGGGAGAGGGATCAGCCCCAGCATTTT.

The J gene is TRBJ2-1, the V gene TRBV3-1; D unresolved. CDR1 and CDR2 (germline): LGHDT, YNNKEL (reference sequence). This CDR3 is 14 amino acids long. Deletions cut 0 bases from V and 8 bases from J, with 11 bases between. The chain's CDR3 is CASSQDPTSDEQFF. Written as DNA, the CDR3 is TGTGCCAGCAGCCAAGATCCGACGAGCGATGAGCAGTTCTTC.